One sample yielded the 13 T cell receptor beta chains listed below, sequenced in a study of T cell responses to AZD1222 COVID-19 vaccine. Clones were sequenced by immunoSEQ multiplex PCR, and TCRdb holds only the in-frame ones, with some missing. The sample has 150,000 or so clones, roughly 90% seen once. The source was peripheral blood, collected on day 0 of AZD1222 vaccination. Receptors originate from an adult in good health.

The chain has TRBV7-9 and TRBJ2-5, with D perhaps TRBD1 or TRBD2 (5 bases each). Trimming took 1 base from V and 4 from J, leaving 10 bases between them. CDR1 is SEHNR and CDR2 is FQNEAQ in the germline V gene (reference sequence). The CDR3 sequence is 14 residues long. The CDR3 DNA is TGTGCCAGCAGCTTAGAGGTTGGGGGAGAGACCCAGTACTTC. It codes for CASSLEVGGETQYF.

The J gene is TRBJ1-3, the V gene TRBV9; 8 bases agree with TRBD1. The CDR3 has 16 amino acids. With V trimmed by 0 bases and J by 2 bases, 4 bases remained unmatched. CDR1 and CDR2 from the germline V gene are SGDLS and YYNGEE. The CDR3 sequence is CASSVDVRGPGNTIYF. The CDR3 coding sequence is TGTGCCAGCAGCGTAGATGTCAGGGGGCCTGGAAACACCATATATTTT.

The genes are TRBV11-3 and TRBJ2-7, with D possibly matching TRBD1 (6 bases). Trimming cost V 8 bases and J 0 bases, with 20 bases left between them. The CDR3 length is 16 residues. The germline V gene has CDR1 SGHNT and CDR2 YENEEA. The CDR3 protein is CASGYRDLLPSYEQYF. The CDR3 DNA is TGTGCCAGCGGATACAGGGACCTTCTCCCCTCCTACGAGCAGTACTTC.

This rearrangement joins TRBV10-3 to TRBJ1-6; TRBD1 is a possible D gene (5 bases). CDR3 length: 15 residues. Trimming cost V 7 bases and J 0 bases, with 10 bases left between them. The germline CDR1 and CDR2 sequences are ENHRY and SYGVKD. The DNA for the CDR3 is TGTGCCATCAACCGACAGAGCTCCTATAATTCACCCCTCCACTTT. This codes for CAINRQSSYNSPLHF.

The rearrangement links TRBV2 to TRBJ2-4, with D possibly matching TRBD2 (6 bases). The CDR3 is made up of 13 amino acids. Germline assignment: CDR1 SNHLY and CDR2 FYNNEI. Trimming left V 4 bases short and J 7 bases short, with 11 bases between. This chain's CDR3 is CASSVEGINIQYF. The CDR3 nucleotides read TGTGCCAGCAGTGTGGAGGGGATTAACATTCAGTACTTC.

V is TRBV5-4 and J is TRBJ2-1; the D gene is possibly TRBD2 (5 bases). Germline CDR1 SGHNT, CDR2 YYREEE (reference sequence). The ends were cut back, 1 base at V and 0 bases at J, with 14 bases in the middle. This CDR3 comprises 17 residues. The CDR3 coding sequence is TGTGCCAGCAGCTTGTTAAGCGGACGGGGCTCCTACAATGAGCAGTTCTTC. Amino acids: CASSLLSGRGSYNEQFF. The full variable domain, in which reference TRBV5-4 and TRBJ2-1 provide the parts outside the CDR3, is ETGVTQSPTHLIKTRGQQVTLRCSSQSGHNTVSWYQQALGQGPQFIFQYYREEENGRGNFPPRFSGLQFPNYSSELNVNALELDDSALYLCASSLLSGRGSYNEQFFGPGTRLTVL.

The chain joins TRBV5-1 to TRBJ2-5, with 7 bases fitting TRBD1. Germline V gene sequence: CDR1 SGHRS, CDR2 YFSETQ. The J segment lost 9 bases and the V segment lost 2 bases, leaving 13 bases of the junction unmatched. The length of the CDR3 is 15 residues. The CDR3 loop is CASSFFDRDQGAQYF. In DNA form, the CDR3 reads TGCGCCAGCAGCTTCTTCGACAGAGACCAGGGGGCCCAGTACTTC. The variable domain in full, completed from reference TRBV5-1 and TRBJ2-5, reads KAGVTQTPRYLIKTRGQQVTLSCSPISGHRSVSWYQQTPGQGLQFLFEYFSETQRNKGNFPGRFSGRQFSNSRSEMNVSTLELGDSALYLCASSFFDRDQGAQYFGPGTRLLVL.

The V call is TRBV3-1 (or the pseudogene TRBV3-2), the J call TRBJ2-7, with D perhaps matching TRBD1 or TRBD2 (6 bases each). The germline V and J ends were trimmed by 0 bases and 3 bases, with 12 bases remaining between them. The CDR3 is made up of 15 amino acids. Germline V gives CDR1 LGHDT, CDR2 YNNKEL (reference sequence). The CDR3 is CASSQDDEGGYEQYF. For the CDR3, the DNA is TGTGCCAGCAGCCAAGATGATGAGGGGGGCTACGAGCAGTACTTC.

The rearrangement links TRBV5-1 to TRBJ2-3; the match to TRBD1 covers 7 bases. V lost 0 bases, J lost 6 bases, and 7 bases stayed unmatched. The CDR3 sequence is 15 residues long. Germline V gene lookup returns CDR1 SGHRS and CDR2 YFSETQ. CDR3 in amino acids: CASSLALTGADTQYF. CDR3 bases: TGCGCCAGCAGCTTGGCCCTAACAGGGGCGGATACGCAGTATTTT.

On this clone itself: The same CDR3 is also encoded by other DNA sequences in this sample. This sequence joins TRBV19 and TRBJ1-5, with 10 bases aligning to TRBD1. The CDR3 sequence is 13 residues long. The ends lost 6 bases at V and 7 bases at J; junction bases unmatched: 3. Germline-derived CDR1 and CDR2 are LNHDA and SQIVND (reference sequence). CDR3 residues: CASSDRGHQPQHF. The CDR3 nucleotides read TGTGCCAGTAGCGACAGGGGGCACCAGCCCCAGCATTTT. The full variable domain, rest sourced from reference TRBV19 and TRBJ1-5, is DGGITQSPKYLFRKEGQNVTLSCEQNLNHDAMYWYRQDPGQGLRLIYYSQIVNDFQKGDIAEGYSVSREKKESFPLTVTSAQKNPTAFYLCASSDRGHQPQHFGDGTRLSIL.

This chain connects TRBV11-3 to TRBJ2-5; D is unresolved. V dropped 8 bases and J dropped 5 bases, with 18 bases sitting between them. CDR3 length equals 14 residues. In germline, CDR1 is SGHNT, CDR2 YENEEA. The CDR3 region has the DNA TGTGCCAGCTCTGGGATGGAATCTTACGAGACCCAGTACTTC. Its protein is CASSGMESYETQYF.

V gene TRBV2 combines with J gene TRBJ2-1; no firm D call. The V gene's germline CDR1 is SNHLY and CDR2 FYNNEI. The CDR3 runs 16 residues. V was clipped by 3 bases and J by 0 bases, with 12 bases between them. CDR3 nucleotide sequence: TGTGCCAGCAGTGATACCCCCGCGAGCTCCTACAATGAGCAGTTCTTC. Protein sequence: CASSDTPASSYNEQFF.

This rearrangement joins TRBV28 to TRBJ1-1; no definite D call. Germline V gives CDR1 MDHEN, CDR2 SYDVKM. V gave up 6 bases and J gave up 5 bases, with 10 bases separating them. The CDR3 runs 12 residues. The CDR3 loop reads CASSPGVTEAFF. The CDR3 DNA sequence: TGTGCCAGCAGCCCAGGTGTAACTGAAGCTTTCTTT.